Included here is one T cell receptor (beta chain) sequence, with context. Its antigen is currently unknown. This specimen comes from a study of OX40 agonist ivuxolimab in advanced cancers. General study findings and limits: CD4+ and CD8+ blood T cells expanded clonally by week 6 at 0.1 to 3.0 mg/kg. CD4+ T cells averaged fewer expanded clones than CD8+ T cells.

Germline CDR1 reads SGHTA; CDR2 reads FQGNSA. The CDR3 spans 15 residues. Trimming shortened V by 5 bases and J by 4 bases, and 15 bases separated the two germline ends. The table came from immunoSEQ multiplex PCR; TCRdb's copy has only in-frame clones and leaves some out. Of about 74,000 clones in the sample, approximately 90% are singletons; the top ten hold around 0.95%. Anyone with autoimmune disease history or systemic immunosuppression was excluded. The chain joins TRBV7-2 to TRBJ1-5, with unresolved D. The input for sequencing was CD4+ or CD8+ T cells sorted from blood, taken in a trial of the OX40 agonist ivuxolimab. This TCR derives from an adult with an advanced solid tumor such as melanoma, head and neck, liver or kidney cancer. DNA for the CDR3: TGTGCCAGCAGCCCCGGCGGGTCACCTAATCAGCCCCAGCATTTT. Its protein is CASSPGGSPNQPQHF.